What follows are 6 T cell receptor beta chains derived from one specimen sequenced in a study of T cell repertoires in cytomegalovirus infection. TCRdb independently ran MiXCR on the reads; one entry per CDR3 protein. The data hold some 350,000 distinct CDR3 sequences, with 15% to 20% observed a single time. The sequenced sample consisted of PBMCs. The source of these receptors is a human donor in good health (CMV status not recorded). Some clones in this sample may be carry-over from other donors' samples.

This clonotype came up many times. The chain links TRBV7-2 to TRBJ2-5; D is perhaps TRBD1 or TRBD2 (7 bases each). CDR3 size: 14 residues. Per germline, CDR1 SGHTA and CDR2 FQGNSA. V shed 3 bases and J shed 5 bases, with 13 bases lying between them. CDR3 nucleotides: TGTGCCAGCAGCTTCCAGGGGGGGCCGGAGACCCAGTACTTC. This codes for CASSFQGGPETQYF.

Many counts were recorded for this clonotype. The chain carries TRBV2 and TRBJ2-7; tentative D call: TRBD2 (6 bases). The CDR3 loop spans 13 amino acids. The germline V and J ends were trimmed by 10 bases and 4 bases, with 17 bases remaining between them. Germline values: CDR1 SNHLY, CDR2 FYNNEI. CDR3 region: CATTGRGIYEQYF. Here the CDR3 DNA reads TGTGCCACTACGGGACGGGGGATTTACGAGCAGTACTTC.

In its sample, this clonotype was seen a few times. The DNA of the CDR3 is TGCGCCAGCAGCCATCCCGGACAGGCAGATACGCAGTATTTT. It specifies CASSHPGQADTQYF. This chain connects TRBV4-1 to TRBJ2-3; 7 bases match TRBD1. Looked up from germline, CDR1 is MGHRA and CDR2 is YSYEKL. The CDR3 has 14 residues. Trimming at V came to 3 bases and at J to 4 bases, leaving 4 bases not matched to a gene.

This clonotype was counted a few times. The chain has TRBV11-2 and TRBJ2-3, with a weak D call TRBD1 (5 bases). This CDR3 comprises 15 residues. CDR1 and CDR2 (germline): SGHAT, FQNNGV. Trimming took off 4 bases at V and 2 bases at J, with 13 bases between the two ends. The CDR3 bases are TGTGCCAGCAGCTCCGACTGGGGCGTCACAGATACGCAGTATTTT. The encoded protein is CASSSDWGVTDTQYF.

In the case of this clonotype: The conserved final phenylalanine or tryptophan is absent from the CDR3, which likely points to a read error. The DNA is omitted, as the CDR3 cannot be located on it reliably, and the CDR3 follows TCRdb's listing. V usage is TRBV6-5 and J usage is TRBJ2-1. Germline lookup yields CDR1 MNHEY and CDR2 SVGAGI. The CDR3 length is 16 residues, termini included. The CDR3 loop is CARSYSNPWVVNEQLL.

This clonotype was recorded at least ten times. The chain joins TRBV19 to TRBJ1-5; no clear D gene. Per germline, CDR1 LNHDA and CDR2 SQIVND (reference sequence). The V gene lost 2 bases and the J gene lost 3 bases, with 5 bases spanning the gap. This CDR3 region has 13 residues. CDR3 sequence (DNA): TGTGCCAGTAGTATAACATTCAATCAGCCCCAGCATTTT. This encodes CASSITFNQPQHF.